This passage covers 2 T cell receptor beta chains from one sample sequenced in a study of cytomegalovirus exposure and HLA in healthy donors. The study ran its PCR with 60 Vbeta and 13 Jbeta primers. Generated by immunoSEQ multiplex PCR, the TCRdb table keeps only in-frame clones and is missing some. Here the sample spans over 250,000 clones, about 66% being singletons. The sample consisted of PBMCs. The receptors come from a female donor in good health and CMV-seronegative.

In its sample, this clone was seen a few times. CDR3 bases: TGTGCCAGCAAGGCGGGAGGGCCTGGAGAGACCCAGTACTTC. Protein: CASKAGGPGETQYF. The gene calls are TRBV6-1 and TRBJ2-7; TRBD2 agrees at 9 bases. The better agreement between TRBJ2-5 and the DNA end casts doubt on the J call. The CDR3 length is 14 residues. The V gene's germline CDR1 is MNHNS and CDR2 SASEGT.

The V call is TRBV30, the J call TRBJ1-5; 7 bases align to TRBD1. The germline V gene has CDR1 GTSNPN and CDR2 SVGIG (reference sequence). V lost 4 bases and J lost 3; bases outside the gene matches: 6. There are 14 residues in the CDR3. CDR3 region: CAWNDRASNQPQHF. In DNA form, the CDR3 reads TGTGCCTGGAACGACAGGGCCTCCAATCAGCCCCAGCATTTT.